The 32 T cell receptor beta chains listed next were all sequenced from one sample in a study of blood T cells in healthy people across ages. Combining a sample-barcoded 5' primer with a J-beta primer mix, a second PCR ran for roughly 7 to 12 cycles. From the 5' RACE reads, TCRdb called clonotypes with MiXCR, one entry per CDR3 protein. The sample lists some 1,500,000 distinct CDR3 sequences; about 45% were seen once. Sequencing used blood. Receptors were obtained from a woman between 18 and 29 years old in good health.

This chain uses TRBV5-1 with TRBJ2-1; 10 bases line up with TRBD2. CDR1 is SGHRS, CDR2 YFSETQ, per germline. The junction had 4 bases not matched to a gene; V was cut back by 4 bases and J by 3 bases. CDR3 length: 15 amino acids. DNA of the CDR3: TGCGCCAGCAGCATAGCGGGGGGCCTCTACAATGAGCAGTTCTTC. Translated: CASSIAGGLYNEQFF.

This chain uses TRBV6-2 or TRBV6-3 with TRBJ2-1; D ambiguous. Germline values: CDR1 MNHEY, CDR2 SVGEGT. V was cut by 2 bases and J by 9 bases, with 11 bases left in between. This CDR3 spans 13 amino acids. The CDR3 region is CASSYPAPSEQFF. CDR3 nucleotides: TGTGCCAGCAGTTACCCAGCCCCAAGTGAGCAGTTCTTC.

Points on this clonotype: Possible read error: a much larger clone is one base away. V is TRBV9 and J is TRBJ2-1; maybe TRBD1 (6 bases). Germline CDR1 reads SGDLS; CDR2 reads YYNGEE. The CDR3 consists of 14 residues. The CDR3 DNA sequence: TGTGCCAGCAGCACAGGGAGCTCCTACAATGAGCGGTTCTTC. Protein sequence: CASSTGSSYNERFF.

This clonotype was observed a handful of times. It may be a read error: a sequence one base away is much more abundant. The rearrangement joins TRBV5-1 to TRBJ1-4; 11 nucleotides match TRBD1. V lost 2 bases to trimming and J lost 3 bases; unmatched junction nucleotides: 3. The CDR3 totals 16 residues. Germline V gene sequence: CDR1 SGHRS, CDR2 YFSETQ. The CDR3 region is CASSFGQGAPNEKLFF. CDR3 DNA sequence: TGCGCCAGCAGCTTCGGACAGGGGGCGCCTAATGAAAAACTGTTTTTT.

About this clonotype itself: This sequence may be a read error, since a much larger clone differs from it by one base. The genes are TRBV6-2 or TRBV6-3 and TRBJ2-5; the D is unclear. The DNA end is more similar to TRBJ2-1, so the J call may be wrong. CDR3 length: 15 amino acids. Germline-derived CDR1 and CDR2 are MNHEY and SVGEGT. CDR3 coding DNA: TGTGCCAGCAGTTACCCCGACTGGGAAAGCGAGACCCAGTTCTTC. Translated: CASSYPDWESETQFF.

This clonotype is a singleton in its sample. This sequence joins TRBV28 and TRBJ2-5, with 9 bases that match TRBD1. The V and J ends lost 1 base and 3 bases, in that order; junction bases with no gene match: 6. Germline CDR1 and CDR2: MDHEN and SYDVKM. This CDR3 contains 16 residues. The CDR3 here is CASSLSPGDREETQYF. The CDR3 DNA sequence: TGTGCCAGCAGTTTATCTCCAGGGGACAGGGAAGAGACCCAGTACTTC.

In this sample, this clonotype turned up a few times. This chain uses TRBV28 with TRBJ2-3, with 7 bases matching TRBD2. The J segment lost 0 bases and the V segment lost 6 bases, leaving 9 bases of the junction unmatched. Germline V gene sequence: CDR1 MDHEN, CDR2 SYDVKM. CDR3 length: 16 amino acids. For the CDR3, the DNA is TGTGCCAGCAGACGGGTCCTAGCGGCTAGCACAGATACGCAGTATTTT. Translated: CASRRVLAASTDTQYF.

This clonotype occurred a few times. J is TRBJ1-4 and V is TRBV20-1; D possibly corresponds to TRBD1 (6 bases). V lost 2 bases and J 3 bases, leaving 13 bases between the germline ends. CDR1 is DFQATT and CDR2 is SNEGSKA in the germline V gene (reference sequence). This CDR3 has 15 amino acids. The chain's CDR3 is CSARLRGYANEKLFF. For the CDR3, the DNA is TGCAGTGCTAGACTAAGGGGGTACGCTAATGAAAAACTGTTTTTT.

This clonotype turned up a few times. V and J are TRBV29-1 and TRBJ2-7, with D perhaps matching TRBD2 (6 bases). The V and J ends lost 4 bases and 5 bases respectively, with 15 bases between them. Germline V gene lookup returns CDR1 SQVTM and CDR2 ANQGSEA. The CDR3 totals 13 residues. This chain's CDR3 is CSVGGLLGDEQYF. For the CDR3, the DNA is TGCAGCGTTGGGGGACTCCTAGGCGACGAGCAGTACTTC.

This clonotype was seen only a few times. The rearrangement uses TRBV20-1 and TRBJ1-2; 7 nucleotides match TRBD1. Germline CDR1 DFQATT, CDR2 SNEGSKA (reference sequence). CDR3 size: 15 residues. V lost 0 bases and J lost 4; bases outside the gene matches: 8. The CDR3 region is CSARDRQGRVYGYTF. The DNA for the CDR3 is TGCAGTGCTAGAGACCGACAGGGACGGGTCTATGGCTACACCTTC.

The V call is TRBV20-1, the J call TRBJ1-2; TRBD1 matches at 8 bases. The length of the CDR3 is 13 residues. Germline CDR1 is DFQATT and CDR2 is SNEGSKA (reference sequence). Trimming cost V 2 bases and J 3 bases; bases outside gene matches: 2. CDR3 DNA: TGCAGTGCTAGACCGACAGGGGACTATGGCTACACCTTC. Translating it yields CSARPTGDYGYTF.

The V and J genes are TRBV12-5 and TRBJ2-7; 11 bases line up with TRBD1. The V gene's germline CDR1 is LGHNT and CDR2 FRNRAP. V was pared by 7 bases and J by 0 bases, with 5 bases of the junction left unmatched. The CDR3 has 15 amino acids. This CDR3 is CASATGTGGSYEQYF. CDR3 nucleotides: TGTGCTAGTGCCACCGGGACAGGGGGCTCCTACGAGCAGTACTTC.

The V gene is TRBV5-1, the J gene TRBJ2-3; 9 nucleotides agree with TRBD2. Per germline, CDR1 SGHRS and CDR2 YFSETQ. Trimming took 1 base from V and 4 from J; bases not matched to a gene: 4. The CDR3 contains 15 residues. CDR3 bases: TGCGCCAGCAGCTTGCCTAGCGGGGCTGCAGATACGCAGTATTTT. Residues: CASSLPSGAADTQYF. Filled out from reference TRBV5-1 and TRBJ2-3, the complete variable domain reads KAGVTQTPRYLIKTRGQQVTLSCSPISGHRSVSWYQQTPGQGLQFLFEYFSETQRNKGNFPGRFSGRQFSNSRSEMNVSTLELGDSALYLCASSLPSGAADTQYFGPGTRLTVL.

CDR3 in DNA: TGTGCCAGCAGTTACGCACAGGGGGACACCGGGGAGCTGTTTTTT. It translates to CASSYAQGDTGELFF. The genes are TRBV6-5 and TRBJ2-2, with 8 positions matching TRBD1. The CDR3 spans 15 residues. J lost 3 bases, V lost 2 bases, and 2 bases had no gene match. Germline CDR1 and CDR2: MNHEY and SVGAGI.

The chain links TRBV7-2 to TRBJ2-7, with 10 bases that match TRBD2. This CDR3 is 18 amino acids long. Germline values: CDR1 SGHTA, CDR2 FQGNSA. V shed 4 bases and J 5 bases; nucleotides not matched to a gene: 17. CDR3 amino acids: CASSSSPSGRALRDEQYF. CDR3 in DNA: TGTGCCAGCAGCTCTAGCCCCAGCGGGAGGGCTTTGAGGGACGAGCAGTACTTC.

This chain connects TRBV4-1 to TRBJ2-1; D might be TRBD2 (5 bases). This CDR3 is built from 15 residues. With 1 base removed from V and 13 bases from J, the gap between germline ends came to 20 bases. Germline CDR1 is MGHRA and CDR2 is YSYEKL. Written as DNA, the CDR3 is TGCGCCAGCAGCCAAGGGTCGGGGTTTGGCGAGACCCAGTTCTTC. Translated: CASSQGSGFGETQFF.

The sample holds one count of this clonotype. The chain employs TRBV9 and TRBJ2-5; TRBD2 matches 9 bases. Trimming at V came to 0 bases and at J to 4 bases, leaving 4 bases not matched to a gene. The CDR3 has 15 residues. Per germline, CDR1 SGDLS and CDR2 YYNGEE. The CDR3 DNA is TGTGCCAGCAGCGTAGGTCTAGCGGGATTAGAGACCCAGTACTTC. Translating it yields CASSVGLAGLETQYF.

The chain is built from TRBV4-3 and TRBJ2-5; 12 nucleotides align to TRBD1. The J call may be faulty, since TRBJ2-7 better matches the DNA end. Germline CDR1 LGHNA, CDR2 YSLEER. CDR3 length: 16 amino acids. The CDR3 here is CASSHFPGQGAGEQYF. Here the CDR3 DNA reads TGCGCCAGCAGCCATTTTCCGGGACAGGGGGCCGGCGAGCAGTACTTC.

This rearrangement joins TRBV4-1 to TRBJ1-1, with D possibly being TRBD1 (5 bases). This CDR3 has 14 residues. Trimming took off 6 bases at V and 0 bases at J, with 11 bases between the two ends. Germline V gives CDR1 MGHRA, CDR2 YSYEKL. CDR3 coding DNA: TGCGCCAGCAGTCACGGGGCCATGAACACTGAAGCTTTCTTT. It encodes CASSHGAMNTEAFF.

Only a few counts were recorded for this clonotype. V and J are TRBV2 and TRBJ2-7; no firm D call. With 1 base removed from V and 2 bases from J, the gap between germline ends came to 9 bases. CDR1 and CDR2 (germline): SNHLY, FYNNEI. The CDR3 totals 14 residues. The CDR3 nucleotides read TGTGCCAGCAGTGAAGAGGTCGGCCCCTACGAGCAGTACTTC. Its translation is CASSEEVGPYEQYF.

The sample holds a few counts of this clonotype. For the CDR3, the DNA is TGTGCCAGCGGAGGACCGACGAACACTGAAGCTTTCTTT. Amino acid sequence: CASGGPTNTEAFF. The chain is built from TRBV6-5 and TRBJ1-1; D is unclear. The length of the CDR3 is 13 residues. V was trimmed by 8 bases and J by 1 base, leaving 11 bases between them. Germline CDR1 is MNHEY and CDR2 is SVGAGI.

This clonotype came up a few times. The V gene is TRBV2, the J gene TRBJ2-5; D is undetermined. The ends were cut back, 4 bases at V and 2 bases at J, with 11 bases in the middle. Per the germline V gene, CDR1 is SNHLY and CDR2 is FYNNEI. CDR3 length: 14 amino acids. CDR3 nucleotide sequence: TGTGCCAGCAGTGTGGTCCGTCAGCAAGAGACCCAGTACTTC. Translated, it gives CASSVVRQQETQYF. Based on the CDR3 plus reference TRBV2 and TRBJ2-5, the full variable domain is EPEVTQTPSHQVTQMGQEVILRCVPISNHLYFYWYRQILGQKVEFLVSFYNNEISEKSEIFDDQFSVERPDGSNFTLKIRSTKLEDSAMYFCASSVVRQQETQYFGPGTRLLVL.

This clonotype came up a few times. The chain employs TRBV6-5 and TRBJ2-5; either TRBD1 or TRBD2 may fit D (5 bases each). V dropped 4 bases and J dropped 12 bases, with 21 bases sitting between them. Germline CDR1 reads MNHEY; CDR2 reads SVGAGI. The CDR3 runs 14 residues. The CDR3 spells CASSSGTGVGGEYF. The CDR3, as DNA: TGTGCCAGCAGTTCCGGTACAGGTGTAGGAGGCGAGTACTTC.

This sequence joins TRBV12-3 or TRBV12-4 and TRBJ2-2; tentatively, D is TRBD1 (6 bases). The V end lost 6 bases, the J end lost 6 bases, and 17 bases lay between the germline ends. The CDR3 runs 15 residues. CDR3 bases: TGTGCCAGCAGGGGGGCAGCCCTTTTTCCCGGGGAGCTGTTTTTT. Translation: CASRGAALFPGELFF.

This clonotype occurred a few times. CDR3 residues: CASRVQGSEEKLFF. CDR3 coding DNA: TGCGCCAGCAGGGTGCAGGGGAGCGAGGAAAAACTGTTTTTT. The V gene is TRBV4-1, the J gene TRBJ1-4; perhaps TRBD1 as D (6 bases). The ends were cut back, 6 bases at V and 8 bases at J, with 16 bases in the middle. This CDR3 contains 14 residues. CDR1 and CDR2 (germline): MGHRA, YSYEKL.

This clonotype was picked up one time. The V call is TRBV27, the J call TRBJ1-1, with 10 nucleotides matching TRBD1. This CDR3 spans 14 amino acids. V dropped 4 bases and J dropped 11; count of bases not matched to a gene: 10. Germline lookup yields CDR1 MNHEY and CDR2 SMNVEV (reference sequence). The CDR3 nucleotides are TGTGCCAGCAGTTACCGGACAGGGGGAGTGGGGGCTTTCTTT. Protein: CASSYRTGGVGAFF.

In its sample, this clonotype was seen a few times. The chain employs TRBV5-1 and TRBJ2-3; tentative D call: TRBD2 (5 bases). Germline loops: CDR1 SGHRS, CDR2 YFSETQ. Deletions cut 2 bases from V and 0 bases from J, with 13 bases between. CDR3 size: 16 residues. The CDR3 sequence: CASSFWVGGSTDTQYF. CDR3 DNA sequence: TGCGCCAGCAGCTTTTGGGTCGGCGGGAGCACAGATACGCAGTATTTT.

The chain carries TRBV12-3 or TRBV12-4 and TRBJ2-1; 12 bases line up with TRBD2. The CDR3 has 17 amino acids. Trimming removed 6 bases from V and 1 base from J; junction bases left unmatched: 7. The CDR3: CASSQLAGGRSYNEQFF. CDR3 nucleotides: TGTGCCAGCAGCCAACTAGCGGGAGGTAGGTCCTACAATGAGCAGTTCTTC.

This clonotype occurred once. One junction end does not reproduce the germline sequence, and a read error may be involved. This chain connects TRBV4-2 to TRBJ1-1; 7 nucleotides align to TRBD1. The CDR3 is made up of 15 amino acids. CDR1 LGHNA and CDR2 YNFKEQ come from the germline V gene. This chain's CDR3 is CASNQGGQLGSEAFF. For the CDR3, the DNA is TGTGCCAGCAACCAAGGGGGACAGCTAGGCTCCGAAGCTTTCTTT.

The table lists this clonotype with a few counts. This chain connects TRBV7-8 to TRBJ2-1, with D possibly TRBD2 on 6 matching bases. Germline lookup yields CDR1 SGHVS and CDR2 FQNEAQ. Trimming removed 4 bases from V and 7 bases from J, with 17 bases in between. CDR3 size: 15 residues. CDR3: CASSSPLVGGNEQFF. For the CDR3, the DNA is TGTGCCAGCAGCTCCCCACTAGTGGGAGGAAATGAGCAGTTCTTC.

The gene calls are TRBV9 and TRBJ2-5, with 8 bases matching TRBD1. The J call could be wrong; TRBJ2-7 is a better fit for the DNA end. Germline CDR1 SGDLS, CDR2 YYNGEE. The CDR3 has 15 residues. In DNA form, the CDR3 reads TGTGCCAGCAGCGTAGGACCAGGGGGCTATTACGAGCAGTACTTC. Its protein product is CASSVGPGGYYEQYF.

This clonotype came up a few times. The rearrangement joins TRBV7-9 to TRBJ2-3; D unclear. The V gene lost 4 bases and the J gene lost 8 bases, with 10 bases spanning the gap. The CDR3 length is 12 residues. CDR1 is SEHNR, CDR2 FQNEAQ, per germline (reference sequence). Here the CDR3 DNA reads TGTGCCAGCAGCTCTGGTCTCGGTACGCAGTATTTT. Residues: CASSSGLGTQYF.